A selection of T cell receptor beta chains follows, all from one sample in a study of T cell repertoires in cytomegalovirus infection. TCRdb recomputed calls from the reads with MiXCR, one row per CDR3 protein. This table holds approximately 65,000 distinct CDR3 sequences, roughly a fifth found once. For these receptors, no antigen is known. The specimen was CD8+ T cells from cultured PBMCs, collected from culture after CMV antigen stimulation. The receptors were gathered from a human donor in good health (CMV status not recorded). Some clones in this sample may be carry-over from other donors' samples. The CDR3 runs from the conserved cysteine through the conserved F or W. The order of the fields is J gene, V gene, clone size, D gene, CDR3 DNA, CDR3 protein. D genes are given only for firm matches. Some rows have no size entry. The others give once, few or many, or a class for an expanded clone.

TRBJ2-3 | TRBV6-4 | NA | TRBD2 | TGTGCCAGCAGTGACTCGACTAGCGGGGGGGCAGATACGCAGTATTTT | CASSDSTSGGADTQYF
TRBJ1-1 | TRBV7-9 | few | NA | TGTGCCAGCAGCTTAGGAGATGAAGCTTTCTTT | CASSLGDEAFF
TRBJ1-1 | TRBV6-2/TRBV6-3 | NA | NA | TGTGCCAGCAGTTACAGCGTGAGGGACACTGAAGCTTTCTTT | CASSYSVRDTEAFF
TRBJ2-1 | TRBV11-1 | NA | NA | TGTGCCAGCAGCTTAGTGGGCCCCCGACAGGCCAACTCCTACAATGAGCAGTTCTTC | CASSLVGPRQANSYNEQFF
TRBJ1-1 | TRBV29-1 | NA | NA | TGCAGCGCAGGGGAGGGATTGAACACTGAAGCTTTCTTT | CSAGEGLNTEAFF
TRBJ2-5 | TRBV4-1 | many | TRBD1 | TGCGCCAGCAGCCCTCATACAGGGGATCAGGCGGAGACCCAGTACTTC | CASSPHTGDQAETQYF
TRBJ2-3 | TRBV7-2 | few | NA | TGTGCCAGCAGCTCAATCACCACAGATACGCAGTATTTT | CASSSITTDTQYF
TRBJ1-2 | TRBV27 | NA | TRBD1 | TGTGCCAGCGGGGACAGGTTGGATGGCTACACCTTC | CASGDRLDGYTF
TRBJ2-5 | TRBV6-1 | NA | TRBD1 | TGTGCCAGCAGTCCGACAGGGGTGGAGACCCAGTACTTC | CASSPTGVETQYF
TRBJ2-7 | TRBV27 | few | NA | TGTGCCAGCAGTTTCGGCAGCACCCCTTACGAGCAGTACTTC | CASSFGSTPYEQYF
TRBJ1-5 | TRBV28 | NA | NA | TGTGCCAGCAGTTTATGGTCGGGACTGATTAATCAGCCCCAGCATTTT | CASSLWSGLINQPQHF
TRBJ1-1 | TRBV7-8 | few | TRBD1 | TGTGCCAGCAGCTTAGGATGGGACAGAGGAAACACTGAAGCTTTCTTT | CASSLGWDRGNTEAFF
TRBJ1-5 | TRBV7-2 | few | NA | TGTGCCAGCAGCGGATATAGCAATCAGCCCCAGCATTTT | CASSGYSNQPQHF
TRBJ2-6 | TRBV7-9 | NA | NA | TGTGCCAGCAGCCGCCCCCCCAGTCGCTCTGGGGCCAACGTCCTGACTTTC | CASSRPPSRSGANVLTF
TRBJ1-2 | TRBV6-6 | NA | TRBD1 | TGTGCCAGCAGTTACCGCCGGGACAGGGGGTTCCTCAACTATGGCTACACCTTC | CASSYRRDRGFLNYGYTF
TRBJ1-5 | TRBV6-2/TRBV6-3 | NA | NA | TGTGCCAGCAGTTACTCGAGAGGTGCGGGGTTTCAGCCCCAGCATTTT | CASSYSRGAGFQPQHF
TRBJ2-1 | TRBV6-6 | NA | TRBD1 | TGTGCCAGCAGTGCAAGGACAGGGAGAAACAATGAGCAGTTCTTC | CASSARTGRNNEQFF
TRBJ2-1 | TRBV6-8 | NA | TRBD1 | TGTGCCAGCAGTTCAGGGGGCGATATCAATGAGCAGTTCTTC | CASSSGGDINEQFF
TRBJ1-1 | TRBV7-2 | few | TRBD1 | TGTGCCAGCAGCCGGGACAGGGGATTGAACACTGAAGCTTTCTTT | CASSRDRGLNTEAFF